This entry describes one T cell receptor beta chain. The data derive from a study of cytomegalovirus exposure and HLA in healthy donors. V was shortened by 0 bases and J by 0 bases, with 6 bases between the two germline ends. CDR3 size: 15 residues. Per germline, CDR1 MNHEY and CDR2 SVGAGI. The repertoire was sequenced with immunoSEQ multiplex PCR; TCRdb's copy has only in-frame clones and lacks some. The sample shows 260,000 or so clones, 90% of them seen only once. The receptor was isolated from a woman in her 30s in good health and CMV-seronegative. The sample consisted of PBMCs. The chain has TRBV6-5 and TRBJ2-4; D gene uncertain. CDR3 in DNA: TGTGCCAGCAGTTACTCCCAACTAGCCAAAAACATTCAGTACTTC. It specifies CASSYSQLAKNIQYF.